This entry lists 23 T cell receptor beta chains sequenced from one sample in a study of regulatory T cells in long-lasting Graves disease. Arm-PCR of CDR3 regions with iRepertoire HTBI primers generated TCR beta libraries. TCRdb re-called the multiplex PCR reads through MiXCR, storing one row per CDR3 protein. This sample yields a few hundred thousand distinct CDR3 sequences, of which approximately 15% are seen a single time; 25% to 30% belongs to the top ten. Noted time point: newly diagnosed GD, antithyroid drugs for less than 3 months. The authors made the TCR library using RNA they extracted from PBMCs. These same data were also listed under a study on T cells in Graves' hyperthyroidism and ophthalmopathy.

The source was peripheral blood mononuclear cells (PBMCs), collected at new diagnosis, from a patient treated with antithyroid drugs. These receptors were obtained from a man in his forties with Graves disease.

Note on this clonotype: This sequence may be a read error, since a much larger clone differs from it by one base. The chain is built from TRBV10-3 and TRBJ2-7, with TRBD1 identical over 11 bases. V dropped 3 bases and J dropped 6; count of bases not matched to a gene: 4. This CDR3 has 14 amino acids. Germline CDR1 ENHRY, CDR2 SYGVKD. CDR3 sequence: CAISEGTGGCEQYF. As DNA, the CDR3 is TGTGCCATCAGTGAAGGGACAGGGGGTTGCGAGCAGTACTTC.

Ten or more counts support this clonotype. The CDR3 spells CASKPAGGLETQYF. CDR3 sequence (DNA): TGTGCCAGCAAACCCGCAGGGGGATTGGAGACCCAGTACTTC. The chain carries TRBV28 and TRBJ2-5, with TRBD1 matching over 7 bases. The V and J ends lost 7 bases and 5 bases, in that order; junction bases with no gene match: 10. Germline CDR1 and CDR2: MDHEN and SYDVKM. The CDR3 is made up of 14 amino acids.

This clonotype was picked up one time. The chain has TRBV27 and TRBJ1-5, with unresolved D. V lost 1 base to trimming and J lost 4 bases, with 14 bases between them. CDR3 size: 16 residues. Germline V lookup: CDR1 MNHEY, CDR2 SMNVEV (reference sequence). CDR3: CASSLWSGQTNQPQHF. The DNA of the CDR3 is TGTGCCAGCAGTTTATGGAGTGGGCAGACTAATCAGCCCCAGCATTTT.

With respect to this clonotype: This may arise from a read error, as a much more abundant clone is one base away. CDR3 sequence (DNA): TGTGCCAGCCTCATAGACAGGAGTAAGAACACTGAAGCTCTCTTT. It yields the protein CASLIDRSKNTEALF. The rearrangement uses TRBV2 and TRBJ1-1, with D possibly TRBD1 on 6 matching bases. The germline CDR1 and CDR2 sequences are SNHLY and FYNNEI. The CDR3 consists of 15 residues.

The J gene is TRBJ1-6, the V gene TRBV20-1, with a tentative D call TRBD1 (5 bases). Germline-derived CDR1 and CDR2 are DFQATT and SNEGSKA (reference sequence). Between the trimmed V and J ends, which lost 0 bases and 6 bases, there was a span of 12 bases. The CDR3 covers 15 residues. The CDR3 DNA reads TGCAGTGCTAGAGATCCCATTCAGGGTAATTCACCCCTCCACTTT. This gives the protein CSARDPIQGNSPLHF.

The chain employs TRBV6-1 and TRBJ1-3, with D uncertain. CDR1 and CDR2 (germline): MNHNS, SASEGT. V shed 5 bases and J shed 0 bases, with 20 bases lying between them. The CDR3 length is 18 residues. For the CDR3, the DNA is TGTGCCAGCAGTCCGAACTACGCTCGGCGGAACTCTGGAAACACCATATATTTT. Residues: CASSPNYARRNSGNTIYF.

This chain uses TRBV11-2 with TRBJ1-3; tentative D call: TRBD1 (6 bases). V lost 6 bases to trimming and J lost 4 bases, with 16 bases between them. This CDR3 region has 15 residues. Germline assignment: CDR1 SGHAT and CDR2 FQNNGV. In nucleotides, the CDR3 is TGTGCCAGCAGAAAACTAACAGGGACCGGAAACACCATATATTTT. Its protein product is CASRKLTGTGNTIYF.

This clonotype was observed many times. The rearrangement links TRBV20-1 to TRBJ2-3, with 8 bases identical to TRBD2. CDR3 length: 15 amino acids. Germline V CDR1 and CDR2: DFQATT, SNEGSKA (reference sequence). Trimming took 0 bases from V and 8 from J; bases not matched to a gene: 10. CDR3 DNA: TGCAGTGCTAGAGATGCGTGGACTAGCACCCTTACGCAGTATTTT. Amino acid sequence: CSARDAWTSTLTQYF.

In its sample, this clonotype was seen many times. V usage is TRBV28 and J usage is TRBJ1-4, with D possibly matching TRBD1 (5 bases). CDR1 and CDR2 (germline): MDHEN, SYDVKM. The CDR3 consists of 14 residues. V gave up 6 bases and J gave up 2 bases, with 10 bases separating them. The CDR3 sequence is CASRGGATNEKLFF. For the CDR3, the DNA is TGTGCCAGCAGGGGCGGGGCGACTAATGAAAAACTGTTTTTT.

This clonotype was picked up many times. The chain recombines TRBV12-3 or TRBV12-4 with TRBJ1-3; TRBD1 matches at 7 bases. J gave up 2 bases and V 6 bases, and 1 base lay outside the gene matches. This CDR3 spans 13 amino acids. Here the CDR3 DNA reads TGTGCCAGCAGGGGGACAGCTGGAAACACCATATATTTT. Its translation is CASRGTAGNTIYF.

The rearrangement links TRBV19 to TRBJ2-3; D assignment may be TRBD1 or TRBD2 (6 bases each). The DNA end favors TRBJ2-5, so the J call may be wrong. The CDR3 extends over 14 amino acids. The germline V gene has CDR1 LNHDA and CDR2 SQIVND (reference sequence). The CDR3 loop reads CASSMGRGRETQYF. The CDR3 bases are TGTGCCAGTAGTATGGGAAGGGGGAGGGAGACCCAGTACTTC.

The chain couples TRBV12-3 or TRBV12-4 to TRBJ1-1, with D possibly being TRBD1 (6 bases). V lost 5 bases to trimming and J lost 4 bases, with 11 bases between them. The CDR3 extends over 13 amino acids. In DNA form, the CDR3 reads TGTGCCAGCAGTCTGTGGGGGCCCACTGAAGCTTTCTTT. As protein: CASSLWGPTEAFF.

Details on this clonotype: This could be a read error, since a much larger clone is one nucleotide away. V and J are TRBV12-3 or TRBV12-4 and TRBJ2-3; 7 bases are a match to TRBD2. The J segment lost 3 bases and the V segment lost 6 bases, leaving 9 bases of the junction unmatched. The CDR3 has 15 amino acids. The CDR3 sequence: CASSHPGGGTDTQYF. CDR3 nucleotide sequence: TGTGCCAGCAGCCACCCAGGCGGGGGTACAGATACGCAGTATTTT.

This clonotype was observed many times. The chain joins TRBV20-1 to TRBJ2-5; the match to TRBD2 covers 9 bases. V was clipped by 2 bases and J by 5 bases; unmatched bases: 6. CDR3 size: 14 residues. Germline assignment: CDR1 DFQATT and CDR2 SNEGSKA (reference sequence). The CDR3 DNA sequence: TGCAGTGCTAGATCAGCGGGGGGCCAGGAGACCCAGTACTTC. It encodes CSARSAGGQETQYF.

The rearrangement uses TRBV2 and TRBJ1-1; TRBD1 might be the D (6 bases). The V end lost 7 bases, the J end lost 1 base, and 13 bases lay between the germline ends. The CDR3 runs to 14 residues. CDR1 and CDR2 from the germline V gene are SNHLY and FYNNEI. CDR3 in DNA: TGTGCCAGCACCCAGACAGGAAGGAACACTGAAGCTTTCTTT. Its protein is CASTQTGRNTEAFF. The full variable domain, in which reference TRBV2 and TRBJ1-1 provide the parts outside the CDR3, is EPEVTQTPSHQVTQMGQEVILRCVPISNHLYFYWYRQILGQKVEFLVSFYNNEISEKSEIFDDQFSVERPDGSNFTLKIRSTKLEDSAMYFCASTQTGRNTEAFFGQGTRLTVV.

This clonotype was seen ten or more times. The chain recombines TRBV6-1 with TRBJ1-5; 9 bases map to TRBD1. The CDR3 has 16 amino acids. J was trimmed by 1 base and V by 6 bases; bases with no gene match: 7. The germline V gene encodes CDR1 MNHNS and CDR2 SASEGT. CDR3: CASRHTGGISNQPQHF. The CDR3 DNA follows: TGTGCCAGCAGGCACACAGGGGGCATCAGCAATCAGCCCCAGCATTTT.

This clonotype has ten or more counts. J is TRBJ2-1 and V is TRBV19; 9 bases are a match to TRBD1. This CDR3 region has 13 residues. Germline trimming cut 7 bases from V and 6 bases from J; bases unmatched to any gene: 4. Per the germline V gene, CDR1 is LNHDA and CDR2 is SQIVND (reference sequence). DNA for the CDR3: TGTGCCAGTAACCAACAGGGGGCCAATGAGCAGTTCTTC. This codes for CASNQQGANEQFF.

This clonotype occurred many times. The rearrangement uses TRBV12-3 or TRBV12-4 and TRBJ1-5; 10 bases are a match to TRBD1. J gave up 6 bases and V 6 bases, and 8 bases lay outside the gene matches. The length of the CDR3 is 15 residues. CDR3: CASRAGTGESQPQHF. The DNA for the CDR3 is TGTGCCAGCAGAGCCGGGACAGGGGAGAGTCAGCCCCAGCATTTT.

The gene calls are TRBV5-4 and TRBJ2-1; 12 nucleotides agree with TRBD2. Trimming cost V 0 bases and J 9 bases; bases outside gene matches: 10. CDR1 SGHNT and CDR2 YYREEE come from the germline V gene (reference sequence). The CDR3 length is 17 residues. The CDR3 DNA follows: TGTGCCAGCAGCTTGGGGGCTAGCGGGGGGGCCCCTCGTGAGCAGTTCTTC. Its protein is CASSLGASGGAPREQFF.

This rearrangement joins TRBV28 to TRBJ2-6; 8 bases agree with TRBD2. Germline V lookup: CDR1 MDHEN, CDR2 SYDVKM. The CDR3 loop spans 17 amino acids. The trim removed 3 bases at V and 4 bases at J, leaving 8 bases unmatched. CDR3 amino acids: CASSLAGLVTGANVLTF. Written as DNA, the CDR3 is TGTGCCAGCAGTTTGGCGGGACTAGTTACCGGGGCCAACGTCCTGACTTTC.

This clonotype was found a few times. The chain combines TRBV14 with TRBJ2-3; TRBD2 aligns across 14 bases. The CDR3 runs to 16 residues. Germline assignment: CDR1 SGHDN and CDR2 FVKESK. With 1 base clipped from V and 5 bases from J, the junction kept 2 bases outside the gene matches. The CDR3 nucleotides are TGTGCCAGCAGCCAAGGACTAGCGGGGGGGCAAGATACGCAGTATTTT. Translated: CASSQGLAGGQDTQYF.

This clonotype was seen many times. The J gene is TRBJ1-1, the V gene TRBV28; D possibly corresponds to TRBD1 (6 bases). The CDR3 runs 12 residues. Germline V CDR1 and CDR2: MDHEN, SYDVKM. The V gene lost 10 bases and the J gene lost 1 base, with 10 bases spanning the gap. Written as DNA, the CDR3 is TGTGCCATAAGAGGGGGGAACACTGAAGCTTTCTTT. This translates into CAIRGGNTEAFF.

This clonotype was observed a handful of times. CDR3 DNA: TGCGCCAGCAGCTTCGGACCGTTTGCAACTAATGAAAAACTGTTTTTT. This gives the protein CASSFGPFATNEKLFF. V usage is TRBV5-1 and J usage is TRBJ1-4; no reliable D call. The V gene lost 2 bases and the J gene lost 0 bases, with 11 bases spanning the gap. Germline-derived CDR1 and CDR2 are SGHRS and YFSETQ. The CDR3 covers 16 residues. Full variable domain (missing parts from reference TRBV5-1 and TRBJ1-4): KAGVTQTPRYLIKTRGQQVTLSCSPISGHRSVSWYQQTPGQGLQFLFEYFSETQRNKGNFPGRFSGRQFSNSRSEMNVSTLELGDSALYLCASSFGPFATNEKLFFGSGTQLSVL.